This T cell receptor (beta chain) was sequenced in a study of T-cell reconstitution after alpha-beta-depleted transplantation in children (dated by TCRdb to the mid-2010s). Regarding the study in general: The study quantitatively tracked T-cell immune reconstitution after TCRalphabeta/CD19-depleted allogeneic hematopoietic cell transplantation in children using TCR repertoire profiling.

V sheds 1 base and J sheds 1 base, leaving 10 bases between their ends. The germline V gene encodes CDR1 DFQATT and CDR2 SNEGSKA (reference sequence). Counted from cysteine to phenylalanine, this CDR3 has 14 amino acids. Only CDR3 DNA is held: 42 bases, read in frame from base 1. The library was produced with PCR. Sequenced on an Illumina HiSeq 2500. TCR libraries were prepared with molecular barcoding, using unique molecular identifiers to normalize TCRbeta repertoire quantification. TCRdb ran its own pipeline on the public reads, namely fastp trimming at Q25 and MiXCR clone calling, and kept in-frame beta chains. Each CDR3 protein appears once, grouped with its most common genes and DNA. Across this sample there are approximately 200,000 distinct CDR3 sequences, with about 6% seen only once. Of the sample, about 5% is held by the ten largest clones. The paper's findings and limits, for the study overall: The apparently early recovery of alphabetaT-cell counts about two months after transplant reportedly depended on only several hundred rapidly expanded clones that came from non-depleted graft cells. In some patients, the high TCRbeta diversity seen at day 60 was put down to recipient T cells and intrathymic progenitors that had survived conditioning. Hyperexpanded clone frequencies declined over subsequent months; after one year, T-cell counts and TCRbeta diversity were mostly attributed to newly produced T cells.

What this sample's treatment or condition label stands for: allogeneic hematopoietic cell transplantation with graft depleted of TCRalphabeta T cells and CD19 B cells. The transplant recipients were children given TCRalphabeta/CD19-depleted allogeneic hematopoietic cell grafts. There are many counts of this clonotype. Its specific antigen is unknown. Per-nucleotide qualities are absent, and no much larger clonotype sits a single base away. The V and J genes are TRBV20-1 and TRBJ1-1; a weak D assignment points to TRBD1 (5 bases agree). The material was PBMCs, obtained before TCRalphabeta/CD19-depleted stem cell transplant. This TCR was sampled from a girl younger than two with combined immunodeficiency, due to receive a stem cell transplant. The DNA is TGCAGTGCTAGAGGAGGGACTACGAACACTGAAGCTTTCTTT. This encodes CSARGGTTNTEAFF.